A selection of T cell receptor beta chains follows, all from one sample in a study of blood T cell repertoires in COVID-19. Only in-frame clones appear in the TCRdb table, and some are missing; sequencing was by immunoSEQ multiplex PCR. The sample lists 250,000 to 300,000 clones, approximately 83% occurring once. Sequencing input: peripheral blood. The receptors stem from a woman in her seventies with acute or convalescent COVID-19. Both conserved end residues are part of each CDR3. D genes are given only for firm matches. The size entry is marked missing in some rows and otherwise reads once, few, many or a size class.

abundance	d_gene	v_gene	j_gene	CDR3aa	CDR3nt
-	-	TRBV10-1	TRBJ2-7	CASSEGGASSYEQYF	TGCGCCAGCAGTGAAGGGGGGGCCAGCTCCTACGAGCAGTACTTC
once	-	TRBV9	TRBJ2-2	CASSVTFGGGTGELFF	TGTGCCAGCAGCGTAACATTCGGAGGCGGCACCGGGGAGCTGTTTTTT
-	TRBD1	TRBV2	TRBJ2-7	CASSELGQGLHEQYF	TGTGCCAGCAGTGAACTGGGACAGGGTCTACACGAGCAGTACTTC
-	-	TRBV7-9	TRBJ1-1	CASSPRGEAPNTEAFF	TGTGCCAGCAGCCCGCGAGGCGAGGCTCCGAACACTGAAGCTTTCTTT
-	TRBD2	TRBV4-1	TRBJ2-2	CASSHKAGGLNTGELFF	TGCGCCAGCAGCCACAAGGCGGGGGGACTGAACACCGGGGAGCTGTTTTTT
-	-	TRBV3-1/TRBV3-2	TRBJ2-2	CASSQGVWNTGELFF	TGTGCCAGCAGCCAAGGTGTATGGAACACCGGGGAGCTGTTTTTT
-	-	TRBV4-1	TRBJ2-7	CASSQESSYEQYF	TGCGCCAGCAGCCAAGAGAGCTCCTACGAGCAGTACTTC
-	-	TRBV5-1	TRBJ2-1	CASSPSPGEQQFF	TGCGCCAGCAGCCCCTCCCCAGGGGAACAGCAGTTCTTC
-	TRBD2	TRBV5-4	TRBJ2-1	CASSPRLAGVYNEQFF	TGTGCCAGCAGCCCGAGACTAGCGGGGGTGTACAATGAGCAGTTCTTC
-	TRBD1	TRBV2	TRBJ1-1	CASRRTGGGEAFF	TGTGCCAGCAGAAGGACAGGGGGCGGTGAAGCTTTCTTT
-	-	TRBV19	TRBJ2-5	CASSVGSSETQYF	TGTGCCAGTAGTGTCGGGAGTTCGGAGACCCAGTACTTC
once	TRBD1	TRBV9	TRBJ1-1	CASSVTGLNTEAFF	TGTGCCAGCAGCGTGACAGGGCTGAACACTGAAGCTTTCTTT
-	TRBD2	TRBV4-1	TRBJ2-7	CASSQGGGFAEQYF	TGCGCCAGCAGCCAAGGCGGGGGGTTCGCCGAGCAGTACTTC
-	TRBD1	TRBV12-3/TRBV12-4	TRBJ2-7	CASSRKTGSEQYF	TGTGCCAGCAGCCGAAAGACAGGGAGCGAGCAGTACTTC
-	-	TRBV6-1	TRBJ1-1	CASSEARTEAFF	TGTGCCAGCAGTGAAGCCCGGACTGAAGCTTTCTTT
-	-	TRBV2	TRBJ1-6	CARSMAGYNSPLHF	TGTGCCCGGAGCATGGCGGGTTATAATTCACCCCTCCACTTT
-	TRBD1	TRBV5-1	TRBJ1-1	CASSPTGTGGTEAFF	TGCGCCAGCAGCCCAACCGGGACAGGAGGCACTGAAGCTTTCTTT
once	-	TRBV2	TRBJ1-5	CASRADHSNQPQHF	TGTGCCAGCAGGGCAGATCATAGCAATCAGCCCCAGCATTTT
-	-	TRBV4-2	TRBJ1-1	CASSHEQGTRFEAFF	TGTGCCAGCAGCCATGAACAGGGCACCAGATTTGAAGCTTTCTTT
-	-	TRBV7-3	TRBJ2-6	CASSLIPFNSGANVLTF	TGTGCCAGCAGCTTAATCCCCTTTAACTCTGGGGCCAACGTCCTGACTTTC
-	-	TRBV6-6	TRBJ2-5	CASSWGEETQYF	TGTGCCAGCAGTTGGGGCGAGGAGACCCAGTACTTC
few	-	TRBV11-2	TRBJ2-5	CASSLGVKQTQYF	TGTGCCAGCAGCTTAGGAGTAAAACAGACCCAGTACTTC
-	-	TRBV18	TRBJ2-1	CASSPSGLGEQFF	TGTGCCAGCTCACCATCGGGGTTGGGTGAGCAGTTCTTC
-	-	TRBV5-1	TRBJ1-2	CASSLEGTPTSYGYTF	TGCGCCAGCAGCTTGGAGGGGACACCCACATCTTATGGCTACACCTTC
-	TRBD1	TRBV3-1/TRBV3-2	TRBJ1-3	CASSQVPLGTGGRGNTIYF	TGTGCCAGCAGCCAAGTCCCCCTTGGGACAGGGGGCCGAGGAAACACCATATATTTT
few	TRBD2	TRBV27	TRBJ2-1	CASSLAGGLPRVQFF	TGTGCCAGCAGTCTAGCGGGGGGTCTTCCTCGTGTGCAGTTCTTC
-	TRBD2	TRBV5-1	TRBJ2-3	CASSWTSGGKNTQYF	TGCGCCAGCAGTTGGACTAGCGGGGGAAAAAATACGCAGTATTTT
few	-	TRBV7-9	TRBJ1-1	CASSAATADSTEAFF	TGTGCCAGCAGCGCGGCCACAGCGGACTCCACTGAAGCTTTCTTT
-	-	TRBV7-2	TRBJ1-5	CASSPHGSGSDQPQHF	TGTGCCAGCAGCCCCCACGGATCGGGATCGGATCAGCCCCAGCATTTT
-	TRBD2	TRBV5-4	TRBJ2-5	CASSRGTSGGQETQYF	TGTGCCAGCAGCCGCGGGACTAGCGGGGGTCAAGAGACCCAGTACTTC
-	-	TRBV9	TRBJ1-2	CASSVAAGFGDGGYTF	TGTGCCAGCAGCGTAGCTGCGGGGTTTGGGGATGGTGGCTACACCTTC
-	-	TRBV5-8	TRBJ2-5	CASSLEQGSSQYF	TGTGCCAGCAGCTTGGAGCAGGGCTCGAGCCAGTACTTC
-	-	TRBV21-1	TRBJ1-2	CASSKLYGSNYGYTF	TGTGCCAGCAGCAAACTCTACGGGTCTAACTATGGCTACACCTTC
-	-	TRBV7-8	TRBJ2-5	CASSGGGGTQYF	TGTGCCAGCAGCGGAGGGGGCGGGACCCAGTACTTC
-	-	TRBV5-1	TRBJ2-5	CASSLWVRIGGETQYF	TGCGCCAGCAGCCTCTGGGTTCGGATTGGCGGAGAGACCCAGTACTTC
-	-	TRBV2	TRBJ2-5	CASSLQGQETQYF	TGTGCCAGCAGTCTACAGGGTCAAGAGACCCAGTACTTC
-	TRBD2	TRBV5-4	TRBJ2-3	CASSFRLASNTDTQYF	TGTGCCAGCAGCTTTCGACTAGCGAGTAACACAGATACGCAGTATTTT
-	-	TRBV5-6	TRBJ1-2	CASRRDRAELEGYTF	TGTGCCAGCAGAAGAGACAGAGCCGAGTTGGAGGGCTACACCTTC
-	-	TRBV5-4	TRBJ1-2	CASSSREAWIGLYTF	TGTGCCAGCAGCTCCCGGGAGGCGTGGATAGGGCTTTACACCTTC
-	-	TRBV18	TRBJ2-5	CASSEGETQYF	TGTGCCAGCTCGGAGGGCGAGACCCAGTACTTC
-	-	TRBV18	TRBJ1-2	CASSQDSNYGYTF	TGTGCCAGCTCACAGGACAGTAACTATGGCTACACCTTC
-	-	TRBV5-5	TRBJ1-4	CASSEPPTGSYEKLFF	TGTGCCAGCAGCGAACCTCCAACAGGGTCCTATGAAAAACTGTTTTTT
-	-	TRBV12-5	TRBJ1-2	CASAHDGGRRGRYTF	TGTGCTAGTGCCCACGACGGGGGACGTCGCGGACGCTACACCTTC
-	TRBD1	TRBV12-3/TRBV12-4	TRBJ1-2	CASSSRDRVGYTF	TGTGCCAGCAGTTCCCGGGACAGGGTTGGCTACACCTTC